This T cell receptor (beta chain) was sequenced for a study of T-cell reconstitution after alpha-beta-depleted transplantation in children. Unique molecular identifiers were incorporated into the prepared TCRbeta library. TCRdb called the PCR reads again in MiXCR, with one record for every CDR3 protein. This repertoire shows approximately 340,000 distinct CDR3 sequences, 10% found once; its top ten account for under 3%. Per germline, CDR1 DFQATT and CDR2 SNEGSKA (reference sequence). Trimming stripped 5 bases from V and 1 base from J, with 14 bases between. The CDR3 is 14 amino acids. The TCR sequence derives from a human donor who donated a stem cell graft to a child with acute lymphoblastic leukemia. Here the sequenced sample was PBMCs from the stem cell graft donor, taken from the stem cell graft. The J gene is TRBJ2-5, the V gene TRBV20-1, with no clear D. The CDR3 DNA sequence: TGCAGTGCTCCCAGACCCAACGGCCAAGAGACCCAGTACTTC. This encodes CSAPRPNGQETQYF.